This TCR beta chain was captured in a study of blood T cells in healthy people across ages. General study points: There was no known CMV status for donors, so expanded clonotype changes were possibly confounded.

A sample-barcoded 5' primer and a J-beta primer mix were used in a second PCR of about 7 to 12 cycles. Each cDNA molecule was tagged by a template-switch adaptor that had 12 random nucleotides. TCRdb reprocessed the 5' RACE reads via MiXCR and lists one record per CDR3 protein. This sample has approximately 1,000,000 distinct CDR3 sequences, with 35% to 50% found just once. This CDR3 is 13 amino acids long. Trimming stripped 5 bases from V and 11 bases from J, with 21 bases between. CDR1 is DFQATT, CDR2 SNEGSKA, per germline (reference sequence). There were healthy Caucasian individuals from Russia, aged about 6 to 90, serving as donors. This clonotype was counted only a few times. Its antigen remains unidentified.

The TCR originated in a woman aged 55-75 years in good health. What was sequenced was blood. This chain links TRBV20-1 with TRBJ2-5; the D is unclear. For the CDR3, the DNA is TGCAGTGCTCCCGCCTTGGAATACAATGAGCAGTACTTC. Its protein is CSAPALEYNEQYF.